Below are 9 T cell receptor beta chains sequenced from a single sample in a study of T-cell memory formation after mild COVID-19. One entry per CDR3 protein, called by TCRdb with MiXCR from the 5' RACE reads. The sample carries around 250,000 distinct CDR3 sequences, less than 20% recorded once. Source material: PBMCs or a T cell subset sorted from them (not recorded which). These receptors all stem from an adult woman who had mild COVID-19 (a few samples of this study predate the infection). Cell type and time point are not known.

This clonotype was observed a few times. The chain carries TRBV5-1 and TRBJ2-7; 9 bases are shared with TRBD2. This CDR3 has 20 amino acids. Trimming cost V 0 bases and J 0 bases; bases outside gene matches: 16. CDR1 is SGHRS, CDR2 YFSETQ, per germline. The CDR3 spells CASSLVLAGAGGSRSYEQYF. The CDR3 coding sequence is TGCGCCAGCAGCTTGGTGTTGGCGGGGGCGGGAGGGTCCCGCTCCTACGAGCAGTACTTC.

This clonotype was detected only a few times. The chain couples TRBV11-2 to TRBJ2-7; TRBD1 or TRBD2 may be the D gene (5 bases each). Trimming left V 0 bases short and J 2 bases short, with 20 bases between. CDR1 is SGHAT and CDR2 is FQNNGV in the germline V gene. The CDR3 is 18 amino acids. CDR3 DNA: TGTGCCAGCAGCTTAGATAAAGTTGGGGACCAAAATCCCTACGAGCAGTACTTC. It is translated as CASSLDKVGDQNPYEQYF.

The CDR3 bases are TGTGCCAGCAGTCCCTTTACAGGGGCGATGTACACCGGGGAGCTGTTTTTT. As protein: CASSPFTGAMYTGELFF. The chain uses TRBV27 and TRBJ2-2; 7 nucleotides align to TRBD1. The germline V gene has CDR1 MNHEY and CDR2 SMNVEV (reference sequence). With V trimmed by 5 bases and J by 3 bases, 12 bases remained unmatched. The CDR3 runs to 17 residues.

This clonotype was found a few times. The chain couples TRBV12-3 or TRBV12-4 to TRBJ2-1; 7 bases are a match to TRBD1. Losses at the gene ends were 3 bases for V and 4 bases for J; bases not matched to a gene: 6. The CDR3 runs 15 residues. This CDR3 reads CASSFWGTDYNEQFF. The CDR3 DNA reads as TGTGCCAGCAGTTTTTGGGGGACAGATTACAATGAGCAGTTCTTC.

The sample holds a few counts of this clonotype. J is TRBJ1-1 and V is TRBV18; possibly TRBD1 for D (5 bases). Germline V gene sequence: CDR1 KGHSH, CDR2 LQKENI. The V end lost 5 bases, the J end lost 3 bases, and 13 bases lay between the germline ends. The CDR3 runs 14 residues. For the CDR3, the DNA is TGTGCCAGCTCAAGTCAGGGAAGAGACACTGAAGCTTTCTTT. Translation gives CASSSQGRDTEAFF.

J is TRBJ1-5 and V is TRBV9; D gene ambiguous. The CDR3 extends over 13 amino acids. The germline gives CDR1 SGDLS, CDR2 YYNGEE. Trimming cost V 1 base and J 7 bases, with 9 bases left between them. The CDR3 loop reads CASSVSPGQPQHF. The CDR3 region has the DNA TGTGCCAGCAGCGTATCCCCTGGACAGCCCCAGCATTTT.

This clonotype was recorded at least ten times. The genes are TRBV27 and TRBJ1-6; weak D call: TRBD1 (6 bases). Looked up from germline, CDR1 is MNHEY and CDR2 is SMNVEV (reference sequence). The ends were cut back, 4 bases at V and 4 bases at J, with 14 bases in the middle. This CDR3 spans 16 amino acids. CDR3 residues: CASSSGHGSYNSPLHF. The CDR3 DNA sequence: TGTGCCAGCAGTTCGGGACACGGGAGTTATAATTCACCCCTCCACTTT.

This clonotype has more than one count but fewer than ten. The V and J genes are TRBV2 and TRBJ2-1, with TRBD2 as a possible D gene (5 bases). Germline lookup yields CDR1 SNHLY and CDR2 FYNNEI. This CDR3 comprises 13 residues. V lost 4 bases to trimming and J lost 6 bases, with 10 bases between them. The CDR3 reads CASSATTGNEQFF. DNA for the CDR3: TGTGCCAGCAGTGCGACTACGGGCAATGAGCAGTTCTTC.

This clonotype was seen a handful of times. V gene TRBV28 combines with J gene TRBJ2-7; 9 positions agree with TRBD2. Unmatched junction bases numbered 9, after V lost 5 bases and J lost 4 bases. The V gene's germline CDR1 is MDHEN and CDR2 SYDVKM. CDR3 length: 15 residues. The CDR3 nucleotides are TGTGCCAGCAGTCTAAGCGGGACTAGCCAGTACGAGCAGTACTTC. Protein: CASSLSGTSQYEQYF.